The T cell receptor beta chain described here comes from a study of vaccination effects on CD4 cells after COVID-19. Background on the study: Post-vaccine specimens were collected at a median of 72 days following the second dose. Overall study results and limits: Marked clonal contraction was seen in infection- and vaccine-induced clones late after vaccination.

A remark on this clone: What it binds is unknown.

Looked up from germline, CDR1 is KGHDR and CDR2 is SFDVKD. The CDR3 has 17 residues. The V gene end was trimmed by 4 bases and the J gene end by 3 bases; junction bases not matched to a gene: 13. Some clones are missing from TCRdb's copy, which holds only in-frame ones; the method was immunoSEQ multiplex PCR. The data show tens of thousands of clones, around two thirds seen once. Ahead of sequencing, the ViraFEST assay grew antigen-specific CD4+ T cells using viral peptide pools. Culturing for more than 9 days preceded CD4+ T cell isolation. It was two doses of either the BNT162b2 or mRNA-1273 vaccine that participants received.

This TCR was sampled from a human donor who received a COVID-19 vaccine. The chain employs TRBV24-1 and TRBJ1-2; 7 bases fit TRBD1. The starting material was CD4+ T cells from PBMCs cultured with HCoV-229E spike peptides, obtained after COVID-19 vaccination. CDR3 DNA: TGTGCCACCAGTGAACGGGGTAGGGGGCGAGGGGACTATGGCTACACCTTC. Encoded protein: CATSERGRGRGDYGYTF.